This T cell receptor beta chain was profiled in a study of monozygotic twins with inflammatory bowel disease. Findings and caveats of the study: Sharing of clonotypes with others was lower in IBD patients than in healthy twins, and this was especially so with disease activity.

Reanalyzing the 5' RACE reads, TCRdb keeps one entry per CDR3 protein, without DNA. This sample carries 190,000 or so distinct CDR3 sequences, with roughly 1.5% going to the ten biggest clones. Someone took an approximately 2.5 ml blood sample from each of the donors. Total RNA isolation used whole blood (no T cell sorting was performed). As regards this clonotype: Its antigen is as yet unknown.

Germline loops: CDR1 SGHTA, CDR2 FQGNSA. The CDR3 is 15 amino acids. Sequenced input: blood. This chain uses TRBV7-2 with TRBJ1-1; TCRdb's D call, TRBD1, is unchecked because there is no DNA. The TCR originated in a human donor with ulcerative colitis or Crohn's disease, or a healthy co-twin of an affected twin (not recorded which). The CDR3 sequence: CASSARQGAVTEAFF.